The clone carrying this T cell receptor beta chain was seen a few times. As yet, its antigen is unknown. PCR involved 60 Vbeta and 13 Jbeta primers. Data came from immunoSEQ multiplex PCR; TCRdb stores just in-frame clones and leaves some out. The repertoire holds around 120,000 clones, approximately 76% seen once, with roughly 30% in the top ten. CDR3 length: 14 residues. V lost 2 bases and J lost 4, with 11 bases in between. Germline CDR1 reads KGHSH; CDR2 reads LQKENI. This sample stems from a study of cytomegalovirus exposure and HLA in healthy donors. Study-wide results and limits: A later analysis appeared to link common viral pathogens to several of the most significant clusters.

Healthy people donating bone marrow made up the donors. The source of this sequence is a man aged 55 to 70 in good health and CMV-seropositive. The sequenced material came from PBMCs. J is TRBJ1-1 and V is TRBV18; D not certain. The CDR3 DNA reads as TGTGCCAGCTCACCAGGATGGGGAGGCACTGAAGCTTTCTTT. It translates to CASSPGWGGTEAFF.